This T cell receptor beta chain was captured by sequencing in a study of tumour-infiltrating T cells in Burkitt lymphoma. Study as a whole: This cohort included all epidemiological subtypes of Burkitt lymphoma. Survival, overall and progression-free, tracked with productive clonality.

The CDR3 spans 14 residues. The germline gives CDR1 SEHNR, CDR2 FQNEAQ (reference sequence). Study-level points and caveats: Public clonotypes, several, appeared across numerous Burkitt lymphoma patients.

On this clone: Its target is unknown. Compared with germline, one end of the junction differs, possibly owing to a read error.

Clones were sequenced by immunoSEQ multiplex PCR, and TCRdb holds only the in-frame ones, with some missing. The sample includes 2,500 to 3,000 clones, 14% seen only once; the top ten take 2.5% to 3.5%. The sequencing input was tumor tissue. This chain joins TRBV7-9 and TRBJ1-5, with no clear D. This sequence was found in a human donor with Burkitt lymphoma. The CDR3, as DNA: TGTACCAGCAGCTTAGCAGGAATCCCTCAGCCCCAGCATTTT. It encodes CTSSLAGIPQPQHF.